This T cell receptor beta chain is drawn from a study of molecular identifiers for immune sequencing clone quantification. General study findings and limits: The sizes of highly expanded clones could be underestimated when identical TCR molecules share a barcode. Over 98% of effector molecules, yet under 1% of naive-cell molecules, were held by clones above 20 RNA copies.

To note about this clonotype: The antigen is undetermined.

Listed TCR primers and previously described methods were used for bulk TCR libraries. One entry per CDR3 protein results from TCRdb running MiXCR on the PCR reads. This table holds about half a million distinct CDR3 sequences, roughly 25% found once. Naive CD8 T cells were sorted as CD8+CD4-CCR7+CD45RA+. CDR1 LNHDA and CDR2 SQIVND come from the germline V gene (reference sequence). The V gene lost 6 bases and the J gene lost 4 bases, with 16 bases spanning the gap. The CDR3 contains 15 residues. Sample: naive CD8+ T cells from blood, with Jurkat cell RNA spiked in. Subset denoted: FACS-sorted CD8+CD4-CCR7+CD45RA+ naive T cells. This clonotype originated in a human donor in good health. Some libraries in this study had Jurkat cell RNA spiked in. V and J are TRBV19 and TRBJ1-5; a weak D match, TRBD1 (6 bases). CDR3 residues: CASSQDSIANQPQHF. CDR3 coding DNA: TGTGCCAGTAGCCAGGACAGTATAGCAAATCAGCCCCAGCATTTT.